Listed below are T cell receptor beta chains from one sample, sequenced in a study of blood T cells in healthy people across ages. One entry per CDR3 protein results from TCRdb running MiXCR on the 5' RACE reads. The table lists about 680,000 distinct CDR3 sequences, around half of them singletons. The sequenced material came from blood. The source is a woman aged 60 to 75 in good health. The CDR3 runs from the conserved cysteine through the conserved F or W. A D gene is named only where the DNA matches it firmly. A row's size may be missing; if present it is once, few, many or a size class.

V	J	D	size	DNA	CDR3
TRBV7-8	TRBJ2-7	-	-	TGTGCCAGCAGCTTAGGCTCGGCAGGGAGTAACGAGCAGTACTTC	CASSLGSAGSNEQYF
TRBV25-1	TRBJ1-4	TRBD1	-	TGTGCCAGCAGTGGGACAGGGGGCAATGAAAAACTGTTTTTT	CASSGTGGNEKLFF
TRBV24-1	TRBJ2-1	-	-	TGTGCCACCAGTGATCTTGGGGCAGGGGACGCCTCCTACAATGAGCAGTTCTTC	CATSDLGAGDASYNEQFF
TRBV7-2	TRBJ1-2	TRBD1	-	TGTGCCAGCAGCACCATGACAGGGGGCCGACTCAACGCTAACTATGGCTACACCTTC	CASSTMTGGRLNANYGYTF
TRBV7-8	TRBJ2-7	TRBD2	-	TGTGCCAGCAGCATCAAACTAGCGGGAGCTTTCGAGCAGTACTTC	CASSIKLAGAFEQYF
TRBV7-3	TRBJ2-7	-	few	TGTGCCAGCAGCTTAAATTGGGGGTACGAGCAGTACTTC	CASSLNWGYEQYF
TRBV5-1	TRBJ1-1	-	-	TGCGCCAGCAGCTTGGTGTTAGGGGGGAATGAAGCTTTCTTT	CASSLVLGGNEAFF
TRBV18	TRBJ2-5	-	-	TGTGCCAGCTCACCGGCCGGTGGTACCCAGTACTTC	CASSPAGGTQYF
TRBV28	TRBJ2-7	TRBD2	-	TGTGCCACCTTAGCGGGAGCCCCCTACGAGCAGTACTTC	CATLAGAPYEQYF
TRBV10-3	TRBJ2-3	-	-	TGTGCCATCAGTGAGCCGACAGATACGCAGTATTTT	CAISEPTDTQYF
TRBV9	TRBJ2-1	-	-	TGTGCCAGCAGCCTAACCGTACACCTTGAGCAGTTCTTC	CASSLTVHLEQFF
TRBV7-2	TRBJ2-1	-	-	TGTGCCAGCAGCCAGGGACATCTCTACAATGAGCAGTTCTTC	CASSQGHLYNEQFF
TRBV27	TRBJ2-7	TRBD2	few	TGTGCCACGAGGACTAGCGGGAAGTACGAGCAGTACTTC	CATRTSGKYEQYF
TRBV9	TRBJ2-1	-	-	TGTGCCAGCAGACCCGGAAAAGGGGCCTACAATGAGCAGTTCTTC	CASRPGKGAYNEQFF
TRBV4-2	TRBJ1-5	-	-	TGTGCCAGCAGCCAAGGTTACAGGGACAATCGGCCCCAGCATTTT	CASSQGYRDNRPQHF
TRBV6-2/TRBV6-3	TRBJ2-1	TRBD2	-	TGTGCCAGCAGCCTGGGACTAGCGGCAGCAGTCTCCACTTCCTACAATGAGCAGTTCTTC	CASSLGLAAAVSTSYNEQFF
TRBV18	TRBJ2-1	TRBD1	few	TGTGCCAGCTCACCAACAGGGGGTCTCGGCAATGAGCAGTTCTTC	CASSPTGGLGNEQFF
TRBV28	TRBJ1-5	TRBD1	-	TGTGCCAGCAGTAGACACAGGGGATCGCAGCCCCAGCATTTT	CASSRHRGSQPQHF
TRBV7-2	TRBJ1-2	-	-	TGTGCCAGCAGCCCGGATCAGGACTATGGCTACACCTTC	CASSPDQDYGYTF
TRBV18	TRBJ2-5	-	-	TGTGCCAGCTCACCGGCTGAAGAGACCCAGTACTTC	CASSPAEETQYF
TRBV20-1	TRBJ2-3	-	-	TGCAGTGCTAGTCGGAGACAGGAGACTTACGCAGATACGCAGTATTTT	CSASRRQETYADTQYF
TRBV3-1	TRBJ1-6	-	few	TGTGCCAGCAGCCGTGAAGGACCTTATAATTCACCCCTCCACTTT	CASSREGPYNSPLHF
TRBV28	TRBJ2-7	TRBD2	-	TGTGCCAGCAGTACCCTAGCGGTGTCCTACGAGCAGTACTTC	CASSTLAVSYEQYF
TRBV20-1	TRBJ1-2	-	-	TGCAGTGCTACAAGGGACACTAACTATGGCTACACCTTC	CSATRDTNYGYTF
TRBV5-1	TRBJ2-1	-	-	TGCGCCAGGAGTAACAAGGGAGTTGAGAATGAGCAGTTCTTC	CARSNKGVENEQFF
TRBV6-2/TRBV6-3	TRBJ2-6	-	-	TGTGCCAGCGATAGCTCTGGGGCCAACGTCCTGACTTTC	CASDSSGANVLTF
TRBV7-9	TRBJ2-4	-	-	TGTGCCAGCAGCTCCGTGGGACCGCCACTCCAAAACATTCAGTACTTC	CASSSVGPPLQNIQYF
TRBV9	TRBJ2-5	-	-	TGTGCCAGCAGCGCCTCCCAACAAGAGACCCAGTACTTC	CASSASQQETQYF
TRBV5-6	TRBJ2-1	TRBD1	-	TGTGCCAGCAGCTTGTTTGGGACAGGCTCCTACAATGAGCAGTTCTTC	CASSLFGTGSYNEQFF
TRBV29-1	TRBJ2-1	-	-	TGCAGCGTTGGACGGGACCCCTACAATGGGCAGTTCTTC	CSVGRDPYNGQFF
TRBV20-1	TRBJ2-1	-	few	TGCAGTGCTAGACAGACTTCCTATGACAATGAGCAGTTCTTC	CSARQTSYDNEQFF
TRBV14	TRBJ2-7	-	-	TGTGCCAGCAGCCACCGGGGACGGACCGCCGACTACGAGCAGTACTTC	CASSHRGRTADYEQYF
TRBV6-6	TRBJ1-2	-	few	TGTGCCAGCAGTTACGGGAACAGGGTCCGATATAACTATGGCTACACCTTC	CASSYGNRVRYNYGYTF
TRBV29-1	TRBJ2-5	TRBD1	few	TGCAGCGCTCGGGACAGTACAGAGACCCAGTACTTC	CSARDSTETQYF
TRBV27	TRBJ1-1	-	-	TGTGCCAGCAGTTTATGGAGGACTGGTAGGGCTTTCTTT	CASSLWRTGRAFF
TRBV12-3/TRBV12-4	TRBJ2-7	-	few	TGTGCCAGCAGCCCTGGGGCGGATTTCCCCTACGAGCAGTACTTC	CASSPGADFPYEQYF